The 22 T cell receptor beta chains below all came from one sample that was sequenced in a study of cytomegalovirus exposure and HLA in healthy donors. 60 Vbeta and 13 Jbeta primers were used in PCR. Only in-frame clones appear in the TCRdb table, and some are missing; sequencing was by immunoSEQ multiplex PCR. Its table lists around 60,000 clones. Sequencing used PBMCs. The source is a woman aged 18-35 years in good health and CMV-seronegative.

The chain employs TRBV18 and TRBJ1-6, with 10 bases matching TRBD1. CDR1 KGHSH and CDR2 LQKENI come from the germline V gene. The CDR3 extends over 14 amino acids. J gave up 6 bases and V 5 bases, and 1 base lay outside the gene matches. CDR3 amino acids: CASSRDRGNSPLHF. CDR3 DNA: TGTGCCAGCTCAAGGGACAGGGGTAATTCACCCCTCCACTTT.

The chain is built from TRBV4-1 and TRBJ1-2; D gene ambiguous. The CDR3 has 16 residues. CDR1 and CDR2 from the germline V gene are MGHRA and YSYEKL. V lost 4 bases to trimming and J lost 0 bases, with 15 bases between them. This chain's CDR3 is CASSRPSGSPNYGYTF. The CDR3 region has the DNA TGCGCCAGCAGCCGCCCAAGTGGCAGTCCTAACTATGGCTACACCTTC.

CDR3 region: CAWSGGVRSSYEQYF. CDR3 bases: TGTGCCTGGAGTGGGGGGGTACGTAGCTCCTACGAGCAGTACTTC. The chain carries TRBV30 and TRBJ2-7, with D possibly TRBD2 on 6 matching bases. Germline CDR1 reads GTSNPN; CDR2 reads SVGIG (reference sequence). With 1 base removed from V and 0 bases from J, the gap between germline ends came to 13 bases. The CDR3 loop spans 15 amino acids.

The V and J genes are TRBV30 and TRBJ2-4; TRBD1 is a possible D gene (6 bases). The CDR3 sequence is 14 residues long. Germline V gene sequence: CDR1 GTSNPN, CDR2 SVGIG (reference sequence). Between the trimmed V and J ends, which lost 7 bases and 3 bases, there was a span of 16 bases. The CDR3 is CASKPQGSKNIQYF. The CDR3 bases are TGTGCCTCGAAGCCCCAGGGGAGCAAAAACATTCAGTACTTC. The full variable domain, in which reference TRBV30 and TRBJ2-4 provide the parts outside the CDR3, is SQTIHQWPATLVQPVGSPLSLECTVEGTSNPNLYWYRQAAGRGLQLLFYSVGIGQISSEVPQNLSASRPQDRQFILSSKKLLLSDSGFYLCASKPQGSKNIQYFGAGTRLSVL.

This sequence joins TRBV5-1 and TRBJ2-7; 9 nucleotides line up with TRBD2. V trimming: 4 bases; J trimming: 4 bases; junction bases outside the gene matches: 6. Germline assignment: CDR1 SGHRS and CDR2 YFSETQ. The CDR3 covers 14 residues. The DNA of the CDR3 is TGCGCCAGCAGCGTAGCGGGAGAACTATACGAGCAGTACTTC. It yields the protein CASSVAGELYEQYF.

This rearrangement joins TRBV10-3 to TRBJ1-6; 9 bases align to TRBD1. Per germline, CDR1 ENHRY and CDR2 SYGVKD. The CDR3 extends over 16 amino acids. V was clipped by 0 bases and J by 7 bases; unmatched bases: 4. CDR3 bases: TGTGCCATCAGTGAGTCGGGGGGACAGGGAAATTCACCCCTCCACTTT. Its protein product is CAISESGGQGNSPLHF.

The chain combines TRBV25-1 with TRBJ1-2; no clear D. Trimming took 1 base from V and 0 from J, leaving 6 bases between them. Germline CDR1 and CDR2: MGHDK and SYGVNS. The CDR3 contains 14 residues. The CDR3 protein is CASSELSANYGYTF. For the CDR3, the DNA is TGTGCCAGCAGTGAATTATCAGCTAACTATGGCTACACCTTC.

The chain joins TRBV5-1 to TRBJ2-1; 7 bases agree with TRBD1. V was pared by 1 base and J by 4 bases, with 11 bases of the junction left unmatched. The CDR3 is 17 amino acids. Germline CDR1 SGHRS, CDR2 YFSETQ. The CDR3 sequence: CASSLYMSGTAYNEQFF. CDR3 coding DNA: TGCGCCAGCAGCTTGTACATGTCCGGGACAGCATACAATGAGCAGTTCTTC.

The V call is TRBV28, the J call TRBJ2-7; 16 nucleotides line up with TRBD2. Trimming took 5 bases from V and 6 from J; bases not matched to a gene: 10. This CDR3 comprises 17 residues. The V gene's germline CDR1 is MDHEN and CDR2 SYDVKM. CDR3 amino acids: CASSPGLAGGSLREQYF. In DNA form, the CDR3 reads TGTGCCAGCAGTCCGGGACTAGCGGGGGGGTCCCTCCGCGAGCAGTACTTC.

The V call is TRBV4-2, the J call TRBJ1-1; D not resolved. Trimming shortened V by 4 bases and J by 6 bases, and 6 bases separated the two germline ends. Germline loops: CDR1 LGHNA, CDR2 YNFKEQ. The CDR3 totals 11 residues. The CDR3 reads CASSPGSEAFF. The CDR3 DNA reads TGTGCCAGCAGCCCAGGCTCTGAAGCTTTCTTT.

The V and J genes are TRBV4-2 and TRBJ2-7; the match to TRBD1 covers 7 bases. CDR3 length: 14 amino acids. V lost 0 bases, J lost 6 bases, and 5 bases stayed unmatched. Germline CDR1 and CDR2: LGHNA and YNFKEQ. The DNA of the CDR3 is TGTGCCAGCAGCCAAGACGGCCAGGGGGTCGAGCAGTACTTC. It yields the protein CASSQDGQGVEQYF.

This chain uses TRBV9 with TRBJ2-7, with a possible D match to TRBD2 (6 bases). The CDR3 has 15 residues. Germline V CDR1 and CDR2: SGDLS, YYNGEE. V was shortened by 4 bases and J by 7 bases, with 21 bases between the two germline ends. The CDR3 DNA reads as TGTGCCAGCAGCCCCCCCTGGGGGGACCCAGGTGAGCAGTACTTC. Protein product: CASSPPWGDPGEQYF.

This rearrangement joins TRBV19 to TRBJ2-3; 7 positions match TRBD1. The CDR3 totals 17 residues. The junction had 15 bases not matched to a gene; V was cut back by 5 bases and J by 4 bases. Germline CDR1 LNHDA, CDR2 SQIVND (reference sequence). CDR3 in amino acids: CASSFPSTGPPADTQYF. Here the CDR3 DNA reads TGTGCCAGTAGTTTCCCCTCGACAGGGCCCCCGGCAGATACGCAGTATTTT. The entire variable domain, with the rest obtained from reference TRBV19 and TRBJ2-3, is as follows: DGGITQSPKYLFRKEGQNVTLSCEQNLNHDAMYWYRQDPGQGLRLIYYSQIVNDFQKGDIAEGYSVSREKKESFPLTVTSAQKNPTAFYLCASSFPSTGPPADTQYFGPGTRLTVL.

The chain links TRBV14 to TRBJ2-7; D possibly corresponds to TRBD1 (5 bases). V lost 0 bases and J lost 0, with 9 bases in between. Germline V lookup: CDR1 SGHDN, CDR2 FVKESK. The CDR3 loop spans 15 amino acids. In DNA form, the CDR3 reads TGTGCCAGCAGCCAAGACCCAGGGATCTCCTACGAGCAGTACTTC. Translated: CASSQDPGISYEQYF.

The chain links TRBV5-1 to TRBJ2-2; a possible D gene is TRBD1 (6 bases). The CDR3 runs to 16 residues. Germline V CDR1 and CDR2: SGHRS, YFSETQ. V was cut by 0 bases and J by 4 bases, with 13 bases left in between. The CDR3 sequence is CASSLESAGVTGELFF. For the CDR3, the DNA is TGCGCCAGCAGCTTGGAAAGCGCAGGGGTCACCGGGGAGCTGTTTTTT. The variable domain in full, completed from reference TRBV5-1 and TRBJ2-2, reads KAGVTQTPRYLIKTRGQQVTLSCSPISGHRSVSWYQQTPGQGLQFLFEYFSETQRNKGNFPGRFSGRQFSNSRSEMNVSTLELGDSALYLCASSLESAGVTGELFFGEGSRLTVL.

The CDR3 nucleotides are TGTGCCAGCAGTTACTCACCTACAATCGGAGGGGGCTACACCTTC. Translation gives CASSYSPTIGGGYTF. This chain uses TRBV6-5 with TRBJ1-2; D unclear. Germline lookup yields CDR1 MNHEY and CDR2 SVGAGI. The ends were cut back, 0 bases at V and 8 bases at J, with 16 bases in the middle. The CDR3 contains 15 residues.

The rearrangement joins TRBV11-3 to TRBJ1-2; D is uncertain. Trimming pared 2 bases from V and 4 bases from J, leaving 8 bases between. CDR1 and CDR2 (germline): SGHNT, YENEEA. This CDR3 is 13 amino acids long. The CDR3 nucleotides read TGTGCCAGCAGCTTAAGTGGCATCTATGGCTACACCTTC. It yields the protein CASSLSGIYGYTF.

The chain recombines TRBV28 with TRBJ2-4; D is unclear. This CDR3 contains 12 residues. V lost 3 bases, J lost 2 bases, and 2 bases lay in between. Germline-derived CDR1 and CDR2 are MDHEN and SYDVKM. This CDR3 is CASSFTKNIQYF. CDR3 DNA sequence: TGTGCCAGCAGTTTCACCAAAAACATTCAGTACTTC.

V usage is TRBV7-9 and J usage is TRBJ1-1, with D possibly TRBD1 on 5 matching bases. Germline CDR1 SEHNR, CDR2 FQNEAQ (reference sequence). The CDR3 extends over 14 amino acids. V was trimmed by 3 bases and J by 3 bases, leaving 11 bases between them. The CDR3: CASSLGGRHTEAFF. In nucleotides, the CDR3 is TGTGCCAGCAGCTTGGGGGGACGGCACACTGAAGCTTTCTTT.

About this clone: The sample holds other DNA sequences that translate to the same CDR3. The DNA for the CDR3 is TGTGCCAGCAGCGGGACAGGGGGCTATGGCTACACCTTC. It is translated as CASSGTGGYGYTF. This chain joins TRBV9 and TRBJ1-2, with 10 bases aligning to TRBD1. Looked up from germline, CDR1 is SGDLS and CDR2 is YYNGEE. This CDR3 contains 13 residues. After removal of 3 bases from V and 4 bases from J, the junction contained 0 bases not matched to a gene.

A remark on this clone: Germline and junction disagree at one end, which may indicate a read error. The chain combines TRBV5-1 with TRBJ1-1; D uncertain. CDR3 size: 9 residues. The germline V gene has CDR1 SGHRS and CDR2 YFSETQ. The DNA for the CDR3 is TGCGCCAGCAGCTTGGAAGTCAGCTTT. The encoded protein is CASSLEVSF.

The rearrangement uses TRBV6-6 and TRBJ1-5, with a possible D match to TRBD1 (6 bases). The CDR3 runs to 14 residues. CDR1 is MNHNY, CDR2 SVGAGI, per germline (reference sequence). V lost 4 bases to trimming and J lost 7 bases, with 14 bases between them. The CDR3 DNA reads TGTGCCAGCAGTTCACAGGGATGGGGACAGCCCCAGCATTTT. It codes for CASSSQGWGQPQHF.